Below, 30 T cell receptor beta chains from the same sample are listed, as sequenced in a study of CDR3 diversity in severe acne. Each CDR3 protein gets one entry after TCRdb re-called the PCR reads with MiXCR. The sample shows 65,000 to 95,000 distinct CDR3 sequences, over 40% of them seen only once. The sequenced material came from blood. The receptors originated from a male donor in good health, without acne.

DNA of the CDR3: TGTGCCAGCAGCTTAGTCCAGAACACTGAAGCTTTCTTT. Amino acid sequence: CASSLVQNTEAFF. The V call is TRBV14, the J call TRBJ1-1; D is unclear. This CDR3 comprises 13 residues. Trimming stripped 5 bases from V and 1 base from J, with 8 bases between. CDR1 and CDR2 from the germline V gene are SGHDN and FVKESK.

This clonotype has ten or more counts. The chain carries TRBV4-1 and TRBJ1-5; D gene uncertain. The ends were cut back, 0 bases at V and 1 base at J, with 1 base in the middle. CDR1 and CDR2 (germline): MGHRA, YSYEKL. This CDR3 spans 13 amino acids. The CDR3 DNA sequence: TGCGCCAGCAGCCAAGACAGCAATCAGCCCCAGCATTTT. This encodes CASSQDSNQPQHF.

This chain joins TRBV20-1 and TRBJ1-5; possible D gene TRBD1, 5 bases. Germline loops: CDR1 DFQATT, CDR2 SNEGSKA (reference sequence). The CDR3 runs 14 residues. The V and J ends lost 3 bases and 1 base respectively, with 10 bases between them. The CDR3 is CSASGTRSNQPQHF. CDR3 DNA: TGCAGTGCTAGTGGGACCAGAAGCAATCAGCCCCAGCATTTT.

Relative to its sample, this clonotype is medium-sized. V is TRBV29-1 and J is TRBJ2-3; D is undetermined. Germline values: CDR1 SQVTM, CDR2 ANQGSEA. With 3 bases removed from V and 4 bases from J, the gap between germline ends came to 11 bases. The CDR3 has 13 amino acids. The CDR3 is CSVETRHADTQYF. CDR3 in DNA: TGCAGCGTTGAGACCAGACACGCAGATACGCAGTATTTT.

J is TRBJ2-5 and V is TRBV5-6; 9 bases are shared with TRBD1. The CDR3 sequence is 14 residues long. After removal of 2 bases from V and 3 bases from J, the junction contained 2 bases not matched to a gene. Germline values: CDR1 SGHDT, CDR2 YYEEEE. The CDR3 protein is CASSFGDREETQYF. CDR3 in DNA: TGTGCCAGCAGCTTTGGGGACAGGGAAGAGACCCAGTACTTC.

V and J are TRBV2 and TRBJ1-2; D remains ambiguous. Germline V CDR1 and CDR2: SNHLY, FYNNEI. The CDR3 loop spans 13 amino acids. V was shortened by 8 bases and J by 4 bases, with 14 bases between the two germline ends. In DNA, the CDR3 is TGTGCCAGCGGTTTTAGGGTATCCTATGGCTACACCTTC. As protein: CASGFRVSYGYTF. Complete variable domain (other parts from reference TRBV2 and TRBJ1-2): EPEVTQTPSHQVTQMGQEVILRCVPISNHLYFYWYRQILGQKVEFLVSFYNNEISEKSEIFDDQFSVERPDGSNFTLKIRSTKLEDSAMYFCASGFRVSYGYTFGSGTRLTVV.

This chain connects TRBV6-1 to TRBJ1-3; D is perhaps TRBD1 (6 bases). The germline CDR1 and CDR2 sequences are MNHNS and SASEGT. Trimming pared 5 bases from V and 8 bases from J, leaving 10 bases between. The CDR3 has 12 amino acids. The CDR3 DNA follows: TGTGCCAGCAGTCTACAGGGTTACACCATATATTTT. This translates into CASSLQGYTIYF.

This clonotype was observed many times. The chain recombines TRBV5-5 with TRBJ2-1; 10 bases match TRBD2. CDR3 length: 18 residues. V shed 4 bases, J shed 1 base, and the junction held 11 bases outside the gene matches. Germline V lookup: CDR1 SGHKS, CDR2 YYEKEE (reference sequence). In DNA, the CDR3 is TGTGCCAGCAGCCTATTGCGAACTAGCGGGAATTCCTACAATGAGCAGTTCTTC. Translated, it gives CASSLLRTSGNSYNEQFF. Complete variable domain (other parts from reference TRBV5-5 and TRBJ2-1): DAGVTQSPTHLIKTRGQQVTLRCSPISGHKSVSWYQQVLGQGPQFIFQYYEKEERGRGNFPDRFSARQFPNYSSELNVNALLLGDSALYLCASSLLRTSGNSYNEQFFGPGTRLTVL.

CDR3: CATSRTSGGIQYF. Written as DNA, the CDR3 is TGTGCCACCAGTCGGACTAGCGGAGGGATCCAGTACTTC. The chain employs TRBV24-1 and TRBJ2-5, with 10 bases lining up with TRBD2. The J segment lost 10 bases and the V segment lost 6 bases, leaving 7 bases of the junction unmatched. This CDR3 is built from 13 residues. The germline V gene encodes CDR1 KGHDR and CDR2 SFDVKD.

The V and J genes are TRBV4-2 and TRBJ2-5; a possible D gene is TRBD1 (5 bases). The V gene lost 3 bases and the J gene lost 5 bases, with 16 bases spanning the gap. Germline assignment: CDR1 LGHNA and CDR2 YNFKEQ. This CDR3 is built from 15 residues. The CDR3 sequence is CASSQSLGPQETQYF. The CDR3 DNA sequence: TGTGCCAGCAGCCAGTCACTGGGGCCCCAGGAGACCCAGTACTTC.

Remarks on this clonotype: The junction and the germline gene differ at one end; a read error may be behind it. J is TRBJ2-5 and V is TRBV7-9; 11 bases agree with TRBD2. CDR3 length: 15 residues. Looked up from germline, CDR1 is SEHNR and CDR2 is FQNEAQ (reference sequence). CDR3 sequence reads: CAGSLAGGRREARYF. The CDR3, as DNA: TGTGCCGGCAGCCTAGCGGGAGGAAGGAGGGAGGCCCGGTACTTC.

This clonotype has at least ten counts. The rearrangement uses TRBV7-8 and TRBJ1-5; D is uncertain. Per germline, CDR1 SGHVS and CDR2 FQNEAQ. V was pared by 2 bases and J by 2 bases, with 22 bases between. The CDR3 length is 19 residues. The DNA of the CDR3 is TGTGCCAGCAGCTTATCTTCGGACGGTCCGTGGGCAGGCAATCAGCCCCAGCATTTT. Translated, it gives CASSLSSDGPWAGNQPQHF.

This rearrangement joins TRBV19 to TRBJ2-3, with D unresolved. This CDR3 comprises 14 residues. Germline V gene lookup returns CDR1 LNHDA and CDR2 SQIVND (reference sequence). V lost 3 bases, J lost 2 bases, and 9 bases lay in between. CDR3 sequence reads: CASSMGGATDTQYF. The CDR3 region has the DNA TGTGCCAGTAGTATGGGCGGAGCCACAGATACGCAGTATTTT.

There are many counts of this clonotype. The CDR3 sequence is CASSSPGQGARQPQHF. The CDR3 region has the DNA TGTGCCAGCAGTTCCCCCGGACAGGGGGCGCGTCAGCCCCAGCATTTT. This chain connects TRBV28 to TRBJ1-5; 11 positions match TRBD1. CDR1 is MDHEN and CDR2 is SYDVKM in the germline V gene. This CDR3 is 16 amino acids long. V dropped 4 bases and J dropped 6; count of bases not matched to a gene: 8.

The chain recombines TRBV20-1 with TRBJ1-2; perhaps TRBD1 as D (6 bases). The CDR3 loop spans 13 amino acids. Germline V gives CDR1 DFQATT, CDR2 SNEGSKA (reference sequence). V shed 6 bases and J shed 6 bases, with 17 bases lying between them. DNA of the CDR3: TGCAGTGCCCGCATGGGGGGACATAATGGCTACACCTTC. This encodes CSARMGGHNGYTF.

The chain combines TRBV4-2 with TRBJ2-7; TRBD2 agrees at 10 bases. This CDR3 is built from 14 residues. With V trimmed by 5 bases and J by 5 bases, 6 bases remained unmatched. CDR1 is LGHNA, CDR2 YNFKEQ, per germline. CDR3: CASSLAGGSHEQYF. The CDR3 DNA reads as TGTGCCAGCAGCTTAGCGGGAGGATCCCACGAGCAGTACTTC.

This clonotype was counted ten times or more. The chain links TRBV11-2 to TRBJ1-6; no clear D gene. This CDR3 has 15 residues. V was trimmed by 3 bases and J by 6 bases, leaving 12 bases between them. Germline V CDR1 and CDR2: SGHAT, FQNNGV. CDR3 protein: CASSLGLTFNSPLHF. Here the CDR3 DNA reads TGTGCCAGCAGCTTGGGTCTGACGTTTAATTCACCCCTCCACTTT.

This clonotype was counted a few times. The gene calls are TRBV4-3 and TRBJ2-7; TRBD1 is a possible D gene (6 bases). CDR3 length equals 14 residues. In germline, CDR1 is LGHNA, CDR2 YSLEER. V gave up 3 bases and J gave up 6 bases, with 15 bases separating them. This chain's CDR3 is CASSHPGQRGEQYF. As DNA, the CDR3 is TGCGCCAGCAGCCACCCGGGACAACGCGGCGAGCAGTACTTC.

The rearrangement uses TRBV29-1 and TRBJ1-3; tentative D call: TRBD1 (6 bases). The CDR3 runs 14 residues. CDR1 is SQVTM and CDR2 is ANQGSEA in the germline V gene. The CDR3 region has the DNA TGCAGTGGAATGGACAGCGTCTCTGGAAACACCATATATTTT. This sequence encodes CSGMDSVSGNTIYF.

Many counts were recorded for this clonotype. Here the CDR3 reads CSVNWVQGGNTIYF. The CDR3 DNA sequence: TGCAGCGTGAATTGGGTACAGGGGGGAAACACCATATATTTT. The chain uses TRBV29-1 and TRBJ1-3, with 7 positions matching TRBD1. Germline CDR1 reads SQVTM; CDR2 reads ANQGSEA. The V segment lost 6 bases and the J segment 4 bases; nucleotides outside the gene matches: 9. This CDR3 contains 14 residues. The complete variable domain, with remaining parts taken from reference TRBV29-1 and TRBJ1-3, reads SAVISQKPSRDICQRGTSLTIQCQVDSQVTMMFWYRQQPGQSLTLIATANQGSEATYESGFVIDKFPISRPNLTFSTLTVSNMSPEDSSIYLCSVNWVQGGNTIYFGEGSWLTVV.

The chain has TRBV7-3 and TRBJ1-6; perhaps TRBD1 as D (5 bases). CDR1 is SGHTA and CDR2 is FQGTGA in the germline V gene. The CDR3 covers 17 residues. The V gene lost 11 bases and the J gene lost 8 bases, with 28 bases spanning the gap. The chain's CDR3 is CAHPEDSSFKADSPLHF. The CDR3 coding sequence is TGTGCCCATCCTGAAGACAGCAGCTTCAAGGCTGATTCACCCCTCCACTTT.

V usage is TRBV20-1 and J usage is TRBJ2-7; 14 nucleotides align to TRBD2. Germline CDR1 is DFQATT and CDR2 is SNEGSKA (reference sequence). CDR3 length equals 15 residues. Trimming took 6 bases from V and 2 from J; bases not matched to a gene: 6. For the CDR3, the DNA is TGCAGTGCCGCCGGGACTAGCGGGGGAACCTACGAGCAGTACTTC. Protein sequence: CSAAGTSGGTYEQYF.

As for this clonotype: One junction end disagrees with the germline gene, perhaps due to a read error. The chain combines TRBV30 with TRBJ2-3; 7 nucleotides align to TRBD2. The CDR3 length is 16 residues. CDR1 and CDR2 from the germline V gene are GTSNPN and SVGIG (reference sequence). In DNA form, the CDR3 reads TGTGCCTGGGGTGTGGGGGGGTCCCTCAAGGTGTATACGCAATATTTT. This gives the protein CAWGVGGSLKVYTQYF.

This rearrangement joins TRBV5-5 to TRBJ2-2; D might be TRBD1 or TRBD2, each matching 5 bases. V dropped 0 bases and J dropped 3 bases, with 6 bases sitting between them. This CDR3 has 14 residues. Germline CDR1 and CDR2: SGHKS and YYEKEE (reference sequence). DNA of the CDR3: TGTGCCAGCAGCTTGGGAGGGGACACCGGGGAGCTGTTTTTT. It specifies CASSLGGDTGELFF. The complete variable domain, with remaining parts taken from reference TRBV5-5 and TRBJ2-2, reads DAGVTQSPTHLIKTRGQQVTLRCSPISGHKSVSWYQQVLGQGPQFIFQYYEKEERGRGNFPDRFSARQFPNYSSELNVNALLLGDSALYLCASSLGGDTGELFFGEGSRLTVL.

This clonotype showed up just a few times. The V gene is TRBV7-8, the J gene TRBJ1-5; TRBD1 is a possible D gene (5 bases). CDR3 size: 17 residues. V was trimmed by 3 bases and J by 2 bases, leaving 17 bases between them. Germline loops: CDR1 SGHVS, CDR2 FQNEAQ. CDR3 in DNA: TGTGCCAGCAGCTTGGCGGGGACCGGGATGGGCAATCAGCCCCAGCATTTT. Translation gives CASSLAGTGMGNQPQHF.

The genes are TRBV15 and TRBJ1-1; possibly TRBD1 for D (6 bases). The CDR3 contains 15 residues. The V end was cut by 2 bases, the J end by 0 bases, with 10 bases between. The germline V gene encodes CDR1 LNHNV and CDR2 YYDKDF (reference sequence). The CDR3 nucleotides read TGTGCCACCAGCAGAAGACAGGTAATGAACACTGAAGCTTTCTTT. Its translation: CATSRRQVMNTEAFF.

The chain recombines TRBV2 with TRBJ2-7; 8 positions agree with TRBD2. Germline CDR1 SNHLY, CDR2 FYNNEI. The trim removed 6 bases at V and 4 bases at J, leaving 14 bases unmatched. CDR3 length equals 16 residues. CDR3 sequence reads: CASSGGLAGGGYEQYF. CDR3 sequence (DNA): TGTGCCAGCAGCGGAGGGCTAGCGGGCGGTGGGTACGAGCAGTACTTC.

This clonotype was seen repeatedly, ten times or more. The chain is built from TRBV25-1 and TRBJ1-1; D might be TRBD1 (5 bases). CDR3 length equals 16 residues. Germline CDR1 and CDR2: MGHDK and SYGVNS. Trimming took off 2 bases at V and 4 bases at J, with 17 bases between the two ends. This chain's CDR3 is CASSEGHSLGGTEAFF. CDR3 bases: TGTGCCAGCAGTGAAGGGCACTCACTTGGGGGCACTGAAGCTTTCTTT.

This clonotype came up once. The V and J genes are TRBV24-1 and TRBJ2-7; a weak D match, TRBD1 (6 bases). The CDR3 runs 16 residues. V dropped 5 bases and J dropped 2 bases, with 18 bases sitting between them. Germline CDR1 and CDR2: KGHDR and SFDVKD. DNA for the CDR3: TGTGCCACCAGTGGGGACATAACTATGGCTACCTACGAGCAGTACTTC. Protein product: CATSGDITMATYEQYF.

This clonotype has ten or more counts. The V gene is TRBV6-1, the J gene TRBJ1-1; D gene unclear. Germline V CDR1 and CDR2: MNHNS, SASEGT. The CDR3 runs 12 residues. The germline V and J ends were trimmed by 2 bases and 3 bases, with 4 bases remaining between them. The CDR3: CASSERDTEAFF. In nucleotides, the CDR3 is TGTGCCAGCAGTGAAAGGGACACTGAAGCTTTCTTT.